This T cell receptor (beta chain) was retrieved from a study of blood T cell repertoires in COVID-19. Study background: Samples taken during acute and convalescent COVID-19 were collected in the United States, Italy and Spain. PBMCs, B-cell-depleted T cells, or T cells were the source of the cDNA or gDNA that made up the material.

The V segment lost 5 bases and the J segment 4 bases; nucleotides outside the gene matches: 9. Looked up from germline, CDR1 is SGHRS and CDR2 is YFSETQ. This CDR3 comprises 15 residues. Original data processing: Estimates of nucleated cell counts were drawn from the amplification of reference gene primers. TCRdb's table, derived via immunoSEQ multiplex PCR, lists solely in-frame clones and lacks some. For V, J and clone size, that table is used; D and trimming come from the DNA. The sample shows about 59,000 clones, more than 60% of them seen only once. This clone was counted between two and nine times.

This TCR was recovered from a woman aged 70-85 years with acute or convalescent COVID-19. V usage is TRBV5-1 and J usage is TRBJ2-5; 9 bases agree with TRBD2. The sample was peripheral blood. Here the CDR3 DNA reads TGCGCCAGCAGTAGCGCTAGCGGGGAGGGAGAGACCCAGTACTTC. Amino acids: CASSSASGEGETQYF.